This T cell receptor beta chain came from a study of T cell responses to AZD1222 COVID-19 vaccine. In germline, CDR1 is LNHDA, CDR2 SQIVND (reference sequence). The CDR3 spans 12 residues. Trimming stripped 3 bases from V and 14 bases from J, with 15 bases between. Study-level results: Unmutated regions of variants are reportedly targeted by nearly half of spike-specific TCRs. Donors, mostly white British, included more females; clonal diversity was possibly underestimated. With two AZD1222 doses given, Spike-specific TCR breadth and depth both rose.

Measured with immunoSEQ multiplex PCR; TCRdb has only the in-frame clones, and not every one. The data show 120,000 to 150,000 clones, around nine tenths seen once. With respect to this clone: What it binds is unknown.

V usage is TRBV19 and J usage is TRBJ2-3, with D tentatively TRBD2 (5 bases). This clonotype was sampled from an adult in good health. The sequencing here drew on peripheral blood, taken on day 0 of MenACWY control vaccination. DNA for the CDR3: TGTGCCAGTAGTATCGGGATTCTAACCCCGTATTTT. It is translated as CASSIGILTPYF.